The present entry profiles one TCR beta chain with its context. No antigen is known for it. Assay used: immunoSEQ multiplex PCR; TCRdb lists only in-frame clones, some missing. Counted here are over 120,000 clones, around 90% occurring once; the ten biggest clones make up roughly 0.19%. This sample is part of a study of graft-versus-host responses after intestinal transplantation. Study details: Each of the recipients got a multivisceral, liver-intestinal, or isolated intestinal transplant.

The V and J ends lost 2 bases and 0 bases respectively, with 12 bases between them. CDR1 is SGHRS, CDR2 YFSETQ, per germline. The CDR3 loop spans 16 amino acids. Findings and limits, study-wide: Detection of GvH clones occurred in recipient marrow, and some had their first appearance in ileum or blood. Clonal ratios of graft-versus-host to host-versus-graft in allografts were high for patients exhibiting graft-donor T cell macrochimerism.

The V call is TRBV5-1, the J call TRBJ2-1; no definite D call. The origin of this receptor is a human donor who received an intestinal transplant. The material sequenced was unstimulated CD4+ T cells sorted from spleen or lymph node cells, taken before intestinal transplant. CDR3 region: CASSLNGLSSYNEQFF. In DNA form, the CDR3 reads TGCGCCAGCAGCTTAAACGGGCTGAGCTCCTACAATGAGCAGTTCTTC.